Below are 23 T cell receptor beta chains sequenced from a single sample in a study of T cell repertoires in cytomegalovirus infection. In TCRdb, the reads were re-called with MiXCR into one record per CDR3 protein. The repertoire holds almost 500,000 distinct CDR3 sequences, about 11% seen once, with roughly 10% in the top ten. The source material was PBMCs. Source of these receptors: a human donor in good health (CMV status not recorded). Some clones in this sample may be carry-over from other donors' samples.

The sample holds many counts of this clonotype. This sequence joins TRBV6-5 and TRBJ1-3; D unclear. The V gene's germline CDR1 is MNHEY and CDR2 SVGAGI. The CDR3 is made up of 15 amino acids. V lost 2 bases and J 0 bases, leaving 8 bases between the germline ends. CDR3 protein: CASSYGGSSGNTIYF. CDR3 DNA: TGTGCCAGCAGTTACGGTGGCTCCTCTGGAAACACCATATATTTT.

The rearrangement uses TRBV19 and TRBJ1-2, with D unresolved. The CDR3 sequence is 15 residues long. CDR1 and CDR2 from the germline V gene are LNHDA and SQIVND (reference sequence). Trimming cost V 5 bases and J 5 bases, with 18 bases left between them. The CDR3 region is CASSSDVRWRYGYTF. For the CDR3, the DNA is TGTGCCAGTAGTTCGGACGTCCGCTGGAGGTATGGCTACACCTTC.

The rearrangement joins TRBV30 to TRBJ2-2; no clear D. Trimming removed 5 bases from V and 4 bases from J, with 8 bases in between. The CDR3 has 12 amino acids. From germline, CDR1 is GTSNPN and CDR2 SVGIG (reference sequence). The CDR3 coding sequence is TGTGCCTGGTCCTATGGCACCGGGGAGCTGTTTTTT. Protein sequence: CAWSYGTGELFF.

The DNA for the CDR3 is TGTGCCAGCAGCTTGGTACACCTCAATGAGCAGTTCTTC. Protein: CASSLVHLNEQFF. The chain has TRBV5-5 and TRBJ2-1; D gene unclear. The ends were cut back, 0 bases at V and 6 bases at J, with 7 bases in the middle. This CDR3 spans 13 amino acids. Germline-derived CDR1 and CDR2 are SGHKS and YYEKEE (reference sequence).

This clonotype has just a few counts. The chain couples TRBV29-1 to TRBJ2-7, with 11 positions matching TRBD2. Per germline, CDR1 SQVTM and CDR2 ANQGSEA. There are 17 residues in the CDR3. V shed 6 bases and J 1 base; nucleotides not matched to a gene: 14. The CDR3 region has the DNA TGCAGCGTAGGGATTTTCGGGACTAGCGGAAATTCCTACGAGCAGTACTTC. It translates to CSVGIFGTSGNSYEQYF.

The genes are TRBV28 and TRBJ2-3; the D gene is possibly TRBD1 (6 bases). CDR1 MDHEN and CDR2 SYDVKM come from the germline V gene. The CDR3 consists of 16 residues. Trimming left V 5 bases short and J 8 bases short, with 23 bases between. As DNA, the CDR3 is TGTGCCAGCAGTCGCCCAGGGGCGGAGCTGCACGTTACGCAGTATTTT. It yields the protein CASSRPGAELHVTQYF.

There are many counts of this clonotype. As DNA, the CDR3 is TGTGCCAGCAGCTTCGGGTTGGGGTCAACGAACACTGAAGCTTTCTTT. The encoded protein is CASSFGLGSTNTEAFF. The V and J genes are TRBV11-2 and TRBJ1-1, with no clear D. The V gene's germline CDR1 is SGHAT and CDR2 FQNNGV. The CDR3 runs to 16 residues. The V end was cut by 3 bases, the J end by 1 base, with 15 bases between.

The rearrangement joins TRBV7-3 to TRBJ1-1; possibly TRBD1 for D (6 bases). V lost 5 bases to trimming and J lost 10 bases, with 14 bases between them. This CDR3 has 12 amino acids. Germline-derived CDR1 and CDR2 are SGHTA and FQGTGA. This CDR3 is CASSALGGTAFF. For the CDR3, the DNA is TGTGCCAGCAGCGCCCTAGGGGGAACAGCTTTCTTT.

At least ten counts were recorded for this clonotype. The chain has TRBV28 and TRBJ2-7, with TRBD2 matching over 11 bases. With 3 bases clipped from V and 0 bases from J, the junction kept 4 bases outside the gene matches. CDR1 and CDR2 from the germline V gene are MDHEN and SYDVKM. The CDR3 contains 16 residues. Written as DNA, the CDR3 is TGTGCCAGCAGTTTCCTTCTAGCGGGAGGCTCCTACGAGCAGTACTTC. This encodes CASSFLLAGGSYEQYF.

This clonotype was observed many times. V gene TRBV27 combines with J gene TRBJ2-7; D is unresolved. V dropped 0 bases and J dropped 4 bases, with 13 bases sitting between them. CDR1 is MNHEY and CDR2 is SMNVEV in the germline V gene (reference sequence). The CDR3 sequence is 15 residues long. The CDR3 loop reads CASSLSITGSYEQYF. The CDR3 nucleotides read TGTGCCAGCAGTTTATCGATAACGGGTTCGTACGAGCAGTACTTC.

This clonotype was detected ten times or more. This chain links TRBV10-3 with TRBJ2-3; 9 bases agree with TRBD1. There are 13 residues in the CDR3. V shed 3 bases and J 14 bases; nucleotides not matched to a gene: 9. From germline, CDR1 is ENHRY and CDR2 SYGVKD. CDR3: CAISDSGDRATYF. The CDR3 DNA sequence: TGTGCCATCAGTGACTCCGGGGACAGGGCAACGTATTTT.

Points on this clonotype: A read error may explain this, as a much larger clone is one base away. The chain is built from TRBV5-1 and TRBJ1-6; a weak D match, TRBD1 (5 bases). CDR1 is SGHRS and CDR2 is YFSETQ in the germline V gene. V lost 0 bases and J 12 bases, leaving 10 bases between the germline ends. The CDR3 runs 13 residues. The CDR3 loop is CASSLEFQGPLHF. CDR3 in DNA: TGCGCCAGCAGCTTGGAGTTTCAGGGACCCCTCCACTTT.

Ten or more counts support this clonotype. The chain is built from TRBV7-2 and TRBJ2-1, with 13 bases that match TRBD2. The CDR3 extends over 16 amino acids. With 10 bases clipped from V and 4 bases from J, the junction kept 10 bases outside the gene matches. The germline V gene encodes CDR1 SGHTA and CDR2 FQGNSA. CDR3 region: CAIRGTSGNLYNEQFF. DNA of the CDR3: TGTGCCATAAGAGGGACTAGCGGGAATCTGTACAATGAGCAGTTCTTC.

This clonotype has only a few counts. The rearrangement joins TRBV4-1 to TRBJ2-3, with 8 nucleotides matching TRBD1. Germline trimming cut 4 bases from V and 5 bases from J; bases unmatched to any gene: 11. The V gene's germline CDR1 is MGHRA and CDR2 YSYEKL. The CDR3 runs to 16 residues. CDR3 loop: CASSPLGQGLKDTQYF. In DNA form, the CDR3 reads TGCGCCAGCAGCCCCCTAGGACAGGGCCTCAAAGATACGCAGTATTTT.

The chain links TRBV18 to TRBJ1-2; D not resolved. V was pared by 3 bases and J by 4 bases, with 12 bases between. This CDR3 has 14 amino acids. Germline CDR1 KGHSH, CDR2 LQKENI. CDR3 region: CASSPVGTGYGYTF. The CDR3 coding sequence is TGTGCCAGCTCACCTGTGGGCACGGGCTATGGCTACACCTTC.

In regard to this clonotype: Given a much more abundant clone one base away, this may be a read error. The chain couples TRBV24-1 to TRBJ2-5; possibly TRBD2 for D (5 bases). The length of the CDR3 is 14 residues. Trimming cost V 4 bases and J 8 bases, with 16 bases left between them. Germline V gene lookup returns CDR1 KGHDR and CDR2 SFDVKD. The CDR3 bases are TGTGCCACCAGTGACCCAGCGGCCCCAGCTACCCAGTACTTC. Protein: CATSDPAAPATQYF.

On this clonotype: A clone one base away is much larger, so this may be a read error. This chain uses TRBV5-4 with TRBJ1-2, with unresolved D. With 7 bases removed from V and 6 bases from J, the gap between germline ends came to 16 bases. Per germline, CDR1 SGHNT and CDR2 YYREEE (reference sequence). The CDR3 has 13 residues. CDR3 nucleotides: TGTGCCAGCGGCTCCGAACTAGGCGATGGCTACACCTTC. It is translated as CASGSELGDGYTF.

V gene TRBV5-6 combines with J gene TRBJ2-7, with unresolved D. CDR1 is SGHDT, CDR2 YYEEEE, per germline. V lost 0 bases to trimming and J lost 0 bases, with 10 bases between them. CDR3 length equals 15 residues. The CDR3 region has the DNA TGTGCCAGCAGCTTGGTAACCACTTACTCCTACGAGCAGTACTTC. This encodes CASSLVTTYSYEQYF.

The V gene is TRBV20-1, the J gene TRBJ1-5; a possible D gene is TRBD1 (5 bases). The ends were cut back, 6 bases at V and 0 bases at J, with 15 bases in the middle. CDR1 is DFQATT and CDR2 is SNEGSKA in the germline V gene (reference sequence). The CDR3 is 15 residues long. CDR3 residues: CSALRDGNSNQPQHF. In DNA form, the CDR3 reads TGCAGTGCCTTGAGGGACGGTAATAGCAATCAGCCCCAGCATTTT.

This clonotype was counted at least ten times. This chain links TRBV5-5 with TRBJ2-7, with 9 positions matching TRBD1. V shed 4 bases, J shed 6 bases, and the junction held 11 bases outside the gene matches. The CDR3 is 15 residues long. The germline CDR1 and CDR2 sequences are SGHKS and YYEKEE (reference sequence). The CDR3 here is CASSLAGTGNREQYF. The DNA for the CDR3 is TGTGCCAGCAGCCTCGCCGGGACAGGGAACCGCGAGCAGTACTTC.

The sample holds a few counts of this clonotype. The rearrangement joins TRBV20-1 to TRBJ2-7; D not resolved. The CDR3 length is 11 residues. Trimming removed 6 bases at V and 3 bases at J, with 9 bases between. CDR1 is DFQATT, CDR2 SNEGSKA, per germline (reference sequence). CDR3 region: CSATTGYEQYF. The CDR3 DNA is TGCAGTGCCACGACGGGCTACGAGCAGTACTTC.

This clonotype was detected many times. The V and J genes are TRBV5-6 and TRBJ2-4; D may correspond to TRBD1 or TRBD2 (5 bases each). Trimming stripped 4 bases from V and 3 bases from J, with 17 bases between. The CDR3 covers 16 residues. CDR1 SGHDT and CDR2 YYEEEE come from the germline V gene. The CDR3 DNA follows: TGTGCCAGCAGCAGGACCGGGACGCAGTACAAAAACATTCAGTACTTC. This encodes CASSRTGTQYKNIQYF.

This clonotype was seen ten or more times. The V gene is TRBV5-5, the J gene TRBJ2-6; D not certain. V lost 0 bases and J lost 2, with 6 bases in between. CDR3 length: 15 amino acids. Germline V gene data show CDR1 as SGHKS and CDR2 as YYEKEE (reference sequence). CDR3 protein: CASSLAQTGANVLTF. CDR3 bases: TGTGCCAGCAGCTTGGCGCAAACTGGGGCCAACGTCCTGACTTTC. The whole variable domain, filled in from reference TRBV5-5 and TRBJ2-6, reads DAGVTQSPTHLIKTRGQQVTLRCSPISGHKSVSWYQQVLGQGPQFIFQYYEKEERGRGNFPDRFSARQFPNYSSELNVNALLLGDSALYLCASSLAQTGANVLTFGAGSRLTVL.